The 14 T cell receptor beta chains below come from one sample, sequenced in a study of control samples from healthy donors and cancer patients. Assay used: immunoSEQ multiplex PCR; TCRdb lists only in-frame clones, some missing. The repertoire holds 90,000 to 100,000 clones, with 79% as singletons. Sequenced sample: blood. The source is a woman between 25 and 40 years old in good health.

The chain employs TRBV9 and TRBJ2-7; possible D gene TRBD1, 5 bases. Germline V lookup: CDR1 SGDLS, CDR2 YYNGEE. The CDR3 runs 15 residues. The V and J ends lost 0 bases and 3 bases respectively, with 13 bases between them. The CDR3, as DNA: TGTGCCAGCAGCGTAGGGCAGGGTTCCATCTACGAGCAGTACTTC. This sequence encodes CASSVGQGSIYEQYF.

The chain couples TRBV9 to TRBJ1-3; no firm D call. Trimming removed 2 bases at V and 2 bases at J, with 8 bases between. This CDR3 has 14 residues. Germline V gene sequence: CDR1 SGDLS, CDR2 YYNGEE. In nucleotides, the CDR3 is TGTGCCAGCAGCGTGGAGCTTGCTGGAAACACCATATATTTT. Translation: CASSVELAGNTIYF. Looking up the rest from reference TRBV9 and TRBJ1-3 gives the full variable domain: DSGVTQTPKHLITATGQRVTLRCSPRSGDLSVYWYQQSLDQGLQFLIQYYNGEERAKGNILERFSAQQFPDLHSELNLSSLELGDSALYFCASSVELAGNTIYFGEGSWLTVV.

The chain is built from TRBV6-5 and TRBJ2-7; the D call may be TRBD1 or TRBD2 (5 bases each). V dropped 6 bases and J dropped 5 bases, with 17 bases sitting between them. This CDR3 contains 14 residues. Germline V gene data show CDR1 as MNHEY and CDR2 as SVGAGI. The CDR3 DNA reads TGTGCCAGCAGCTCCCGCGGGCAGGGCGACGAGCAGTACTTC. Its translation: CASSSRGQGDEQYF.

By frequency in the sample, this clone is medium-sized. The chain's CDR3 is CASSTPVSSRTDTQYF. The CDR3 bases are TGTGCCAGTAGTACCCCCGTAAGTAGCCGCACAGATACGCAGTATTTT. The V and J genes are TRBV19 and TRBJ2-3; no reliable D call. Germline values: CDR1 LNHDA, CDR2 SQIVND (reference sequence). Trimming removed 4 bases from V and 1 base from J, with 15 bases in between. The CDR3 consists of 16 residues.

The chain couples TRBV19 to TRBJ2-1; 7 nucleotides match TRBD1. J was trimmed by 7 bases and V by 4 bases; bases with no gene match: 7. CDR3 length equals 14 residues. Germline CDR1 is LNHDA and CDR2 is SQIVND (reference sequence). In DNA form, the CDR3 reads TGTGCCAGTAGTAGGGGGACAGTAGGGAATGAGCAGTTCTTC. Its translation is CASSRGTVGNEQFF. Full variable domain (missing parts from reference TRBV19 and TRBJ2-1): DGGITQSPKYLFRKEGQNVTLSCEQNLNHDAMYWYRQDPGQGLRLIYYSQIVNDFQKGDIAEGYSVSREKKESFPLTVTSAQKNPTAFYLCASSRGTVGNEQFFGPGTRLTVL.

This sequence joins TRBV27 and TRBJ1-1; TRBD1 might be the D (6 bases). V shed 2 bases and J shed 0 bases, with 22 bases lying between them. Germline-derived CDR1 and CDR2 are MNHEY and SMNVEV (reference sequence). The CDR3 loop spans 19 amino acids. In DNA form, the CDR3 reads TGTGCCAGCAGTTTACGGTTAACGCCAGGGGCGCTAATGAACACTGAAGCTTTCTTT. Amino acid sequence: CASSLRLTPGALMNTEAFF.

The chain uses TRBV4-3 and TRBJ2-4; the D gene is possibly TRBD2 (7 bases). CDR1 and CDR2 from the germline V gene are LGHNA and YSLEER. The CDR3 has 16 residues. The V end lost 5 bases, the J end lost 8 bases, and 22 bases lay between the germline ends. CDR3 region: CASSKRWAGAVDIQYF. In DNA form, the CDR3 reads TGCGCCAGCAGCAAACGATGGGCGGGGGCGGTGGACATTCAGTACTTC.

This chain connects TRBV10-2 to TRBJ2-7; a weak D match, TRBD2 (7 bases). V was trimmed by 2 bases and J by 5 bases, leaving 22 bases between them. Germline assignment: CDR1 WSHSY and CDR2 SAAADI. This CDR3 has 17 amino acids. This CDR3 is CASSEVAAGAAPHEQYF. The CDR3 DNA reads TGCGCCAGCAGTGAGGTTGCGGCGGGGGCTGCTCCCCACGAGCAGTACTTC.

J is TRBJ1-2 and V is TRBV6-2 or TRBV6-3, with 11 bases lining up with TRBD1. The CDR3 has 14 residues. Losses at the gene ends were 5 bases for V and 2 bases for J; bases not matched to a gene: 1. The germline V gene has CDR1 MNHEY and CDR2 SVGEGT. Here the CDR3 reads CASSGTGGNYGYTF. Written as DNA, the CDR3 is TGTGCCAGCAGTGGGACAGGGGGAAACTATGGCTACACCTTC.

As DNA, the CDR3 is TGTGCCAGCTCACCTGACAGGGGGATGTGGAACACTGAAGCTTTCTTT. As protein: CASSPDRGMWNTEAFF. The chain links TRBV18 to TRBJ1-1; TRBD1 agrees at 9 bases. The ends lost 3 bases at V and 1 base at J; junction bases unmatched: 6. The CDR3 contains 16 residues. Germline V lookup: CDR1 KGHSH, CDR2 LQKENI. Using reference TRBV18 and TRBJ1-1 for the parts outside the CDR3, the full variable domain is NAGVMQNPRHLVRRRGQEARLRCSPMKGHSHVYWYRQLPEEGLKFMVYLQKENIIDESGMPKERFSAEFPKEGPSILRIQQVVRGDSAAYFCASSPDRGMWNTEAFFGQGTRLTVV.

V and J are TRBV4-3 and TRBJ2-3, with 11 nucleotides matching TRBD2. Germline V lookup: CDR1 LGHNA, CDR2 YSLEER. With 3 bases clipped from V and 5 bases from J, the junction kept 1 base outside the gene matches. This CDR3 is 14 amino acids long. The DNA for the CDR3 is TGCGCCAGCAGCCAGACTAGCGGGGAAGATACGCAGTATTTT. It is translated as CASSQTSGEDTQYF.

The chain recombines TRBV6-5 with TRBJ2-2; weak D call: TRBD2 (6 bases). CDR3 length: 15 residues. V lost 2 bases to trimming and J lost 2 bases, with 9 bases between them. CDR1 MNHEY and CDR2 SVGAGI come from the germline V gene. CDR3 amino acids: CASSYGGRNTGELFF. The CDR3 bases are TGTGCCAGCAGTTACGGGGGGAGAAACACCGGGGAGCTGTTTTTT.

The CDR3 DNA sequence: TGTGCCATCAGTGATCGGGTACAGAACACTGAAGCTTTCTTT. Translation: CAISDRVQNTEAFF. This chain links TRBV10-3 with TRBJ1-1; D gene ambiguous. The germline V and J ends were trimmed by 3 bases and 1 base, with 9 bases remaining between them. In germline, CDR1 is ENHRY, CDR2 SYGVKD. The CDR3 contains 14 residues.

The CDR3 protein is CASSVGRQALSTDTQYF. The CDR3 DNA reads as TGTGCCAGCAGCGTAGGCAGGCAGGCCCTTAGCACAGATACGCAGTATTTT. The rearrangement joins TRBV9 to TRBJ2-3; unclear D gene. The CDR3 has 17 residues. Germline CDR1 reads SGDLS; CDR2 reads YYNGEE. Trimming cost V 0 bases and J 0 bases, with 14 bases left between them.